The clone carrying this T cell receptor beta chain has only a few counts. The CDR3 spans 16 residues. The V segment lost 2 bases and the J segment 5 bases; nucleotides outside the gene matches: 6. CDR1 and CDR2 from the germline V gene are SGHVS and FNYEAQ. The data derive from a study of cytomegalovirus exposure and HLA in healthy donors. Primers included in the PCR were 60 Vbeta and 13 Jbeta primers. Method: immunoSEQ multiplex PCR; TCRdb's copy keeps in-frame clones and lacks some. The table shows some 150,000 clones, with around 80% occurring only once. The chain joins TRBV7-6 to TRBJ2-1, with 10 bases matching TRBD1. This receptor was identified in a female donor in good health and CMV-seronegative. Material: PBMCs. CDR3 coding DNA: TGTGCCAGCAGCTTATTAGGGGACAGGGGAGACAATGAGCAGTTCTTC. Translating it yields CASSLLGDRGDNEQFF.